This TCR beta chain was identified during a study of CD8 T cells in Susac syndrome. V was shortened by 5 bases and J by 10 bases, with 15 bases between the two germline ends. Germline-derived CDR1 and CDR2 are PRHDT and FYEKMQ (reference sequence). The CDR3 extends over 14 amino acids. RNA in amounts of about 0.5 to 1 ug was reverse transcribed with random hexamers. TCRdb re-analysed the immunoSEQ multiplex PCR reads in MiXCR, keeping a single row per CDR3 protein. Of 160,000 or so distinct CDR3 sequences in the sample, over 85% are singletons; the top ten hold roughly 0.21%. TCR beta from blood CD8+ and CD4+ T cells was sequenced. Each multiple sclerosis control was a treatment-naive patient with relapsing-remitting disease that was either stable or active.

Source material: CD8+ T cells from PBMCs. The chain carries TRBV13 and TRBJ1-6; D possibly corresponds to TRBD1 (6 bases). This clonotype was sampled from a human donor with multiple sclerosis. The chain's CDR3 is CASSPWEGGSPLHF. In nucleotides, the CDR3 is TGTGCCAGCAGCCCCTGGGAGGGGGGCTCACCCCTCCACTTT.